This T cell receptor (beta chain) was retrieved from a study of control samples from healthy donors and cancer patients. Per germline, CDR1 MNHNS and CDR2 SASEGT. Trimming removed 3 bases at V and 7 bases at J, with 19 bases between. The CDR3 sequence is 15 residues long. Profiled with immunoSEQ multiplex PCR; TCRdb holds only in-frame clones, not every one. This table holds 120,000 or so clones, more than 75% found once. By share, this clone counts as medium-sized. The chain has TRBV6-1 and TRBJ2-7, with D maybe TRBD1 (6 bases). Input material: blood. The TCR originated in a man aged 18-30 years in good health. This CDR3 reads CASSETSGESGEQYF. Written as DNA, the CDR3 is TGTGCCAGCAGTGAGACCTCAGGGGAATCTGGAGAGCAGTACTTC.